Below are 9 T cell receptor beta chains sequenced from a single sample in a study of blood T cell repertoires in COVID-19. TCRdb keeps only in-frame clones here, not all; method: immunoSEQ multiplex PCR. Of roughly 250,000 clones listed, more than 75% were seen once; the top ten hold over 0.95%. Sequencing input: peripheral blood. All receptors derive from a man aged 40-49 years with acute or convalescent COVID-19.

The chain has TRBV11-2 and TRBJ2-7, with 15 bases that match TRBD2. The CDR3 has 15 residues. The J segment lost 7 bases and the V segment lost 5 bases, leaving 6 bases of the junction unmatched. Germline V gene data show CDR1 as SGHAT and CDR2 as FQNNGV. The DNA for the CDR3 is TGTGCCAGCAGCCAAGGACTAGCGGGGGGGCTAGAGCAGTACTTC. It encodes CASSQGLAGGLEQYF. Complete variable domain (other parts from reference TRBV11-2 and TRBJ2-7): EAGVAQSPRYKIIEKRQSVAFWCNPISGHATLYWYQQILGQGPKLLIQFQNNGVVDDSQLPKDRFSAERLKGVDSTLKIQPAKLEDSAVYLCASSQGLAGGLEQYFGPGTRLTVT.

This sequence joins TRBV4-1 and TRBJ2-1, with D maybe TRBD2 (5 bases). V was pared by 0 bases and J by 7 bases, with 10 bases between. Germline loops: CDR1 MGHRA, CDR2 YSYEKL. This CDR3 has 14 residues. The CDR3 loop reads CASSQEVGGNEQFF. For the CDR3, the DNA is TGCGCCAGCAGCCAAGAGGTCGGCGGGAATGAGCAGTTCTTC.

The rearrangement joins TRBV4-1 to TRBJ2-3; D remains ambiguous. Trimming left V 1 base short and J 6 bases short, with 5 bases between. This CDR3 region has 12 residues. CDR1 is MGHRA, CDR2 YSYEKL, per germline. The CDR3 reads CASSQVADTQYF. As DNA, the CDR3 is TGCGCCAGCAGCCAAGTTGCGGATACGCAGTATTTT.

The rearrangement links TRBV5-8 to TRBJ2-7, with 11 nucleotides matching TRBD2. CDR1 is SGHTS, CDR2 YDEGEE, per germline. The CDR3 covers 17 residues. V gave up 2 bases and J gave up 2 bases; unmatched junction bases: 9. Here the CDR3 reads CASSFGRISGGAYEQYF. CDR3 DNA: TGTGCCAGCAGCTTTGGTCGGATTAGCGGGGGGGCCTACGAGCAGTACTTC.

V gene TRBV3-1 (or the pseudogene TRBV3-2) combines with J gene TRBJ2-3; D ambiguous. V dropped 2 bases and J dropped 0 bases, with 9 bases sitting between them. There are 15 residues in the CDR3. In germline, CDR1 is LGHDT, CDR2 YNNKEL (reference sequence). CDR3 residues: CASSQLPVSTDTQYF. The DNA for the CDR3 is TGTGCCAGCAGCCAACTACCTGTTAGCACAGATACGCAGTATTTT.

The CDR3 DNA is TGTGCCAGCAGCCAAGAGGACAGGGTTCTGTTATATGGCTACACCTTC. Encoded protein: CASSQEDRVLLYGYTF. The V and J genes are TRBV3-1 (or the pseudogene TRBV3-2) and TRBJ1-2; 8 positions match TRBD1. Trimming cost V 0 bases and J 5 bases; bases outside gene matches: 8. In germline, CDR1 is LGHDT, CDR2 YNNKEL (reference sequence). The CDR3 covers 16 residues.

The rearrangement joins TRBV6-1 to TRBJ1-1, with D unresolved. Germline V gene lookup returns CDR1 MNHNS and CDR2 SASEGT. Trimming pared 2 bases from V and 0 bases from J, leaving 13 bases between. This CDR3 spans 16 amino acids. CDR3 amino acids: CASSEQWASMNTEAFF. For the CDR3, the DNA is TGTGCCAGCAGTGAACAGTGGGCTTCAATGAACACTGAAGCTTTCTTT.

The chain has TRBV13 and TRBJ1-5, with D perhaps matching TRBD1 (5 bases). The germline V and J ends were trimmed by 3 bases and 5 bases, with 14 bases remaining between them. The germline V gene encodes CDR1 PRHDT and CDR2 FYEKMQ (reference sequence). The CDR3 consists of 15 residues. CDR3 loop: CASSLGRGPDQPQHF. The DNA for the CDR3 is TGTGCCAGCAGCTTGGGGCGGGGCCCGGATCAGCCCCAGCATTTT.

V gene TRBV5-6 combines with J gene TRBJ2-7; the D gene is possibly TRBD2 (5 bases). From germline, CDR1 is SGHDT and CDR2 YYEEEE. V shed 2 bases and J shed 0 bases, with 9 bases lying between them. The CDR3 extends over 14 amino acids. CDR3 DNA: TGTGCCAGCAGCTTCGGACTTGCCTCCTACGAGCAGTACTTC. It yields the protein CASSFGLASYEQYF.